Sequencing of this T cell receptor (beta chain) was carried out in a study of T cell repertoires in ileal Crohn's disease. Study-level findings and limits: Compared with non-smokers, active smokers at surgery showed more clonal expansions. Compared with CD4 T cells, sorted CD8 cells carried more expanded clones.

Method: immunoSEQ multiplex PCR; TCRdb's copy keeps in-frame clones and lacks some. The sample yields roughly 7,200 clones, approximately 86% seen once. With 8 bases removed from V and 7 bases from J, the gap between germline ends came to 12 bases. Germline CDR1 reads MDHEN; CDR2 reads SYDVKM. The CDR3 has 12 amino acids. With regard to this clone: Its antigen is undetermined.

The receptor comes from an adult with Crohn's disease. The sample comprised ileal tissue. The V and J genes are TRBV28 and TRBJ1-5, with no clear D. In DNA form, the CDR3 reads TGTGCCAGCGCGAGGGATCCCCAGCCCCAGCATTTT. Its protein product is CASARDPQPQHF.